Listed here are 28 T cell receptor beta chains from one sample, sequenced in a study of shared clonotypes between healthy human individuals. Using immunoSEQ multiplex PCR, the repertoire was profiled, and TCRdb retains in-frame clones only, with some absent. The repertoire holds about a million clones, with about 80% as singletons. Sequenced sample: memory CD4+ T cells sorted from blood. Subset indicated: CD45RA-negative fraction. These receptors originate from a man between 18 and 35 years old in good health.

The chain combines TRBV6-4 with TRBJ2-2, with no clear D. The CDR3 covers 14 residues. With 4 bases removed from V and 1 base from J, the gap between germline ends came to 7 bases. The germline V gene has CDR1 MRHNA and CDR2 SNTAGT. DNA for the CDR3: TGTGCCAGCAGTGTTGCGATGAACACCGGGGAGCTGTTTTTT. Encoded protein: CASSVAMNTGELFF.

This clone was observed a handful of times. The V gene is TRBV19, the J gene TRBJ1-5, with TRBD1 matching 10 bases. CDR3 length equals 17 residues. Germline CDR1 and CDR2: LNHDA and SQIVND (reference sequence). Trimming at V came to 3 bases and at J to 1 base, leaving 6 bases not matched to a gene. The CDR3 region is CASSINDRGLSNQPQHF. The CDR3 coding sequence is TGTGCCAGTAGTATTAATGACAGGGGGCTAAGCAATCAGCCCCAGCATTTT. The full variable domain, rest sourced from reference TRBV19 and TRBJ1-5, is DGGITQSPKYLFRKEGQNVTLSCEQNLNHDAMYWYRQDPGQGLRLIYYSQIVNDFQKGDIAEGYSVSREKKESFPLTVTSAQKNPTAFYLCASSINDRGLSNQPQHFGDGTRLSIL.

CDR3 DNA: TGTGCCAGCACCGGTGGGGGCAATCAGCCCCAGCATTTT. Its protein product is CASTGGGNQPQHF. The genes are TRBV6-6 and TRBJ1-5; D is uncertain. The CDR3 is 13 residues long. Germline V lookup: CDR1 MNHNY, CDR2 SVGAGI (reference sequence). With 7 bases removed from V and 2 bases from J, the gap between germline ends came to 9 bases.

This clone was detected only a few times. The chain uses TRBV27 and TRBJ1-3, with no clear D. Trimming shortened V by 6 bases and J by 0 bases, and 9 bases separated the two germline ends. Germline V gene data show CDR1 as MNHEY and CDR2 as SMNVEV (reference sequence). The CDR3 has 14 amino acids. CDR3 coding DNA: TGTGCCAGCAGCCTCACCCCCTCTGGAAACACCATATATTTT. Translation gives CASSLTPSGNTIYF.

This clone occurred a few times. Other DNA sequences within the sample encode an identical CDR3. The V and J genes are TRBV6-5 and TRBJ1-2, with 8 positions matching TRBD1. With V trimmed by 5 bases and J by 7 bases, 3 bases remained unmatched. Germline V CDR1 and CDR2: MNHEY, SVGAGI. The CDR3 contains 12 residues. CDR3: CASSGTGAGYTF. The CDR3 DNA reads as TGTGCCAGCAGTGGGACAGGTGCTGGCTACACCTTC.

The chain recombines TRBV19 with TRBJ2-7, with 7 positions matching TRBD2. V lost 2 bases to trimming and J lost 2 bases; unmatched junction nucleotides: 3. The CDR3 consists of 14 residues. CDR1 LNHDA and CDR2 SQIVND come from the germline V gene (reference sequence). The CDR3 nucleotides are TGTGCCAGTAGTATATCAGCGGGAACCTACGAGCAGTACTTC. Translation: CASSISAGTYEQYF.

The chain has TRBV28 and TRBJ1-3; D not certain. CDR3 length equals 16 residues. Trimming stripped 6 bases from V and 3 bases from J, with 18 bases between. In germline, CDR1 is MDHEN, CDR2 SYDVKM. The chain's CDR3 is CASSLLGEVSGNTIYF. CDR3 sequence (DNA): TGTGCCAGCAGCCTCCTCGGTGAAGTTAGTGGAAACACCATATATTTT.

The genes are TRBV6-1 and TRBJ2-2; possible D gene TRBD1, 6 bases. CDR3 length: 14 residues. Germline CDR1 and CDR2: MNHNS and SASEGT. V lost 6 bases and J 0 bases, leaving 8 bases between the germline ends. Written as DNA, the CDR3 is TGTGCCAGCAGCCGGACAGCGAACACCGGGGAGCTGTTTTTT. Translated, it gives CASSRTANTGELFF.

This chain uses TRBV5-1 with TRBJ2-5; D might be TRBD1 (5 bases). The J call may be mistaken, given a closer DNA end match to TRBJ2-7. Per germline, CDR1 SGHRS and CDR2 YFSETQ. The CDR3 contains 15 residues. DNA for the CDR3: TGCGCCAGCAGCCCAGGGTTACAGAGCTCCTACGAGCAGTACTTC. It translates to CASSPGLQSSYEQYF.

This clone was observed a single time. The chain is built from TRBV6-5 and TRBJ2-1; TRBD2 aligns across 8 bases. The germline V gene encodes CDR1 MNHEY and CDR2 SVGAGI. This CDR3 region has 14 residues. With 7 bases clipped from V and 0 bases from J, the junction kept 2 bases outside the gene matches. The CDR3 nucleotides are TGTGCCAGCAAACTAGCGGACTCCTACAATGAGCAGTTCTTC. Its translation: CASKLADSYNEQFF.

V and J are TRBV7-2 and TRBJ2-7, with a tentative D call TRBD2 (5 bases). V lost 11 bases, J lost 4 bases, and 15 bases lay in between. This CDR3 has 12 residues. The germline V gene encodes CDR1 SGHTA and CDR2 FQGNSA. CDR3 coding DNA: TGTGCCGCTGGGAGTAGCAGATACGAGCAGTACTTC. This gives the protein CAAGSSRYEQYF.

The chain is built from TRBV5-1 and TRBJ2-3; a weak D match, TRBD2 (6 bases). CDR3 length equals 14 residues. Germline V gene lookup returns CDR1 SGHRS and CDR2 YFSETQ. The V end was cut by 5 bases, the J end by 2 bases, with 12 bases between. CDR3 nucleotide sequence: TGCGCCAGCAGTAGGGACTCGACCACAGATACGCAGTATTTT. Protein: CASSRDSTTDTQYF.

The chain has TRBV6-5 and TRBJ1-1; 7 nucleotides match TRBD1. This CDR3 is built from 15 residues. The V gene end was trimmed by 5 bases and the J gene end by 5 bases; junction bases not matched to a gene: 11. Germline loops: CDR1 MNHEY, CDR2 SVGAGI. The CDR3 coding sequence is TGTGCCAGCAGTAAAGGGGGCGCGGGGTTGACTGAAGCTTTCTTT. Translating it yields CASSKGGAGLTEAFF.

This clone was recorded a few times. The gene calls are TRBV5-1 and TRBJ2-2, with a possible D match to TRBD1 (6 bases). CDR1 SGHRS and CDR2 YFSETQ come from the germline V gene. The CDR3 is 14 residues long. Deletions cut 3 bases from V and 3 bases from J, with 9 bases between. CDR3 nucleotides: TGCGCCAGCAGCTACAGGGAGCACACCGGGGAGCTGTTTTTT. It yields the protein CASSYREHTGELFF.

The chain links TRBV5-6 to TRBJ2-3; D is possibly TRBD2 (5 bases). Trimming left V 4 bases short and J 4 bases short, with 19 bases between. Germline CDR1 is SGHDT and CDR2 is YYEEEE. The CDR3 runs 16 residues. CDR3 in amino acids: CASSAGLLNGADTQYF. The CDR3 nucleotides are TGTGCCAGCAGCGCGGGCCTGTTGAACGGGGCAGATACGCAGTATTTT.

The CDR3 nucleotides read TGTGCCAGCAGCTTAGCGCAGACTAGCGGGGGGGTAAAAAACATTCAGTACTTC. As protein: CASSLAQTSGGVKNIQYF. The genes are TRBV7-8 and TRBJ2-4; 14 nucleotides align to TRBD2. The CDR3 sequence is 18 residues long. Trimming cost V 0 bases and J 4 bases; bases outside gene matches: 5. Germline CDR1 is SGHVS and CDR2 is FQNEAQ.

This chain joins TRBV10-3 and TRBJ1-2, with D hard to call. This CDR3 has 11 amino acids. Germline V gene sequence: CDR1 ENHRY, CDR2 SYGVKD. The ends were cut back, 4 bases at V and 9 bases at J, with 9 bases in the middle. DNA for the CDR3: TGTGCCATCAGTGTTGGCAGAAGCTACACCTTC. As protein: CAISVGRSYTF.

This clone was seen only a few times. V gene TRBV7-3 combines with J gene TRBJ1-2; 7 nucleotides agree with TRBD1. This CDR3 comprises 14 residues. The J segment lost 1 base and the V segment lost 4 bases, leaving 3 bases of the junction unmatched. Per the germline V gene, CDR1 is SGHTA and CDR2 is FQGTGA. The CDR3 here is CASSSGQDNYGYTF. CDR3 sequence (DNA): TGTGCCAGCAGCTCCGGACAGGATAACTATGGCTACACCTTC.

The CDR3, as DNA: TGTGCCAGCAGGCCAGGGGGGCTTGTCTATAATTCACCCCTCCACTTT. Translation: CASRPGGLVYNSPLHF. The genes are TRBV2 and TRBJ1-6; 7 bases align to TRBD1. Germline V gene sequence: CDR1 SNHLY, CDR2 FYNNEI. This CDR3 has 16 amino acids. Losses at the gene ends were 6 bases for V and 3 bases for J; bases not matched to a gene: 8.

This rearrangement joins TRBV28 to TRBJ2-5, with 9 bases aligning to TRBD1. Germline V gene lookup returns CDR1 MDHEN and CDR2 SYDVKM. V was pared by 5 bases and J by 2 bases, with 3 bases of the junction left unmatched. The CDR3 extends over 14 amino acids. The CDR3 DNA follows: TGTGCCAGCAGTACCGGGACAGGGCAAGAGACCCAGTACTTC. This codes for CASSTGTGQETQYF.

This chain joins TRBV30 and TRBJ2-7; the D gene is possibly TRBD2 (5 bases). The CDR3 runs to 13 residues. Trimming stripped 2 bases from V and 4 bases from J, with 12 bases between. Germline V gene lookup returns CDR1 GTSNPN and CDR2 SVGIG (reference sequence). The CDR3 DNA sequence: TGTGCCTGGAGTCGAAGGACTCCATACGAGCAGTACTTC. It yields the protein CAWSRRTPYEQYF.

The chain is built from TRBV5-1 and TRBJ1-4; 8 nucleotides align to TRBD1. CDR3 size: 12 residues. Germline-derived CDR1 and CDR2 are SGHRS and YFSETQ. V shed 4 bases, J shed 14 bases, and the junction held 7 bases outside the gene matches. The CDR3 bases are TGCGCCAGCAGCACGGGACAGGAGGACCTGTTTTTT. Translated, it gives CASSTGQEDLFF.

DNA of the CDR3: TGTGCCAGCAGCCAAGGATGGTTGACAAATGGGAACACTGAAGCTTTCTTT. Translating it yields CASSQGWLTNGNTEAFF. The genes are TRBV4-2 and TRBJ1-1; D remains ambiguous. Germline V gene data show CDR1 as LGHNA and CDR2 as YNFKEQ. CDR3 length: 17 amino acids. V shed 1 base and J shed 1 base, with 16 bases lying between them.

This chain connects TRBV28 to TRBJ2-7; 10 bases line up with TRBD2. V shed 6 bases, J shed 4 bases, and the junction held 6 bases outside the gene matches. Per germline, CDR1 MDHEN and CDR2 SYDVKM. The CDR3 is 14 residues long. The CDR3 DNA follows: TGTGCCAGCAGACCCAGCGGGGGGGCTTACGAGCAGTACTTC. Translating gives CASRPSGGAYEQYF.

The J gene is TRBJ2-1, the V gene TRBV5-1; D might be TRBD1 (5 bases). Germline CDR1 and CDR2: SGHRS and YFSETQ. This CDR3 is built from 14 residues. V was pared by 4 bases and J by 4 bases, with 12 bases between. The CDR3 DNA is TGCGCCAGCAGCAACGCACAGGTATACAATGAGCAGTTCTTC. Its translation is CASSNAQVYNEQFF.

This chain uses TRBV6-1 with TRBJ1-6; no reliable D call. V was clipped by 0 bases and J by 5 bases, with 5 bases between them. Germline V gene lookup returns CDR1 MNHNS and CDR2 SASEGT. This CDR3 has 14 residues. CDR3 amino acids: CASSEAGNNSPLHF. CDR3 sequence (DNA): TGTGCCAGCAGTGAAGCCGGGAATAATTCACCCCTCCACTTT.

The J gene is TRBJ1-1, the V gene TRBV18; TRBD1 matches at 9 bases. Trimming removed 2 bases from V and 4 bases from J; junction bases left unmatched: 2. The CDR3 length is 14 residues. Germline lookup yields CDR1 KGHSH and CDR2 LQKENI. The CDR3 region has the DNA TGTGCCAGCTCACCAACAGGGGGCGGCACTGAAGCTTTCTTT. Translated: CASSPTGGGTEAFF.

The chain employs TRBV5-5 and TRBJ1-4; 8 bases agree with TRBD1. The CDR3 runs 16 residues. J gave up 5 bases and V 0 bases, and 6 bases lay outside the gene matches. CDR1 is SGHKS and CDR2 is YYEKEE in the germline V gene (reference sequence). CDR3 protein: CASSLVGGQGNEKLFF. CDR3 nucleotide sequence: TGTGCCAGCAGCTTGGTCGGTGGACAGGGAAATGAAAAACTGTTTTTT.